This record concerns one T cell receptor beta chain sequence. This record belongs to a study of shared clonotypes between healthy human individuals. Scientists sequenced DNA from unsorted PBMC on ten immunoSEQ deep assay plates. In the source study's methods: Junction-only immunoSEQ sequences carried no quality scores, so filtering differed. Profiling relied on immunoSEQ multiplex PCR, and the TCRdb table lists in-frame clones only, not all of them. The V and J calls and clone size are taken from that table; D and trimming were inferred from the DNA. The sample yields about 490,000 clones, about 85% seen once. The CDR3 extends over 15 amino acids. Germline V gene sequence: CDR1 SNHLY, CDR2 FYNNEI. Trimming took 1 base from V and 2 from J, leaving 9 bases between them.

The receptor comes from a woman in her forties in good health. Some clones in this sample may be carry-over from other donors' samples. The sequencing input was PBMCs. The rearrangement joins TRBV2 to TRBJ2-1; no definite D call. The CDR3 protein is CASSEGDGPYNEQFF. In DNA form, the CDR3 reads TGTGCCAGCAGTGAAGGGGATGGACCCTACAATGAGCAGTTCTTC.